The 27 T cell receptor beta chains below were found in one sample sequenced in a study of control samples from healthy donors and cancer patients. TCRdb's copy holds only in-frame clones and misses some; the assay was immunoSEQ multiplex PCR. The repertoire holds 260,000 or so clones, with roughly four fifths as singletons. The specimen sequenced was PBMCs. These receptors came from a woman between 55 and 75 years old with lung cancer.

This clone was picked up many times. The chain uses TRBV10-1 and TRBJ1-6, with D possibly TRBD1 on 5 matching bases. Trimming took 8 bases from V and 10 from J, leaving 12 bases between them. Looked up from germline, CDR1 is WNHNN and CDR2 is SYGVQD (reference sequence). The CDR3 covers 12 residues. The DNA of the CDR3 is TGCGCCAGCCGCTTCAGGGACTCACCCCTCCACTTT. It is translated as CASRFRDSPLHF.

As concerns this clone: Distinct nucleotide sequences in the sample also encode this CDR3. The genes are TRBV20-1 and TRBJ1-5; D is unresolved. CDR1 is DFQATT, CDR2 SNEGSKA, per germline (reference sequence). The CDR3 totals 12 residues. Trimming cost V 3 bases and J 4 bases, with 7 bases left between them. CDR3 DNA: TGCAGTGCTAGTCCTAATAATCAGCCCCAGCATTTT. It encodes CSASPNNQPQHF.

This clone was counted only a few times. The CDR3 bases are TGCGCCAGCAGCTTAGGACAGGGTAGTGGGACCCAGTACTTC. Translating gives CASSLGQGSGTQYF. This sequence joins TRBV5-1 and TRBJ2-5, with 8 bases matching TRBD1. Germline CDR1 and CDR2: SGHRS and YFSETQ. The CDR3 consists of 14 residues. The J segment lost 7 bases and the V segment lost 2 bases, leaving 7 bases of the junction unmatched.

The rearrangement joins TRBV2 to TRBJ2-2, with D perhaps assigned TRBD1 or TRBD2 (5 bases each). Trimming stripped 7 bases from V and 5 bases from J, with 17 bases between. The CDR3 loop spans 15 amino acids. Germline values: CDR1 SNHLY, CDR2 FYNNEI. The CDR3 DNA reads TGTGCCAGCACTCCTCAGGGAGTACGGACCGGGGAGCTGTTTTTT. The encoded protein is CASTPQGVRTGELFF.

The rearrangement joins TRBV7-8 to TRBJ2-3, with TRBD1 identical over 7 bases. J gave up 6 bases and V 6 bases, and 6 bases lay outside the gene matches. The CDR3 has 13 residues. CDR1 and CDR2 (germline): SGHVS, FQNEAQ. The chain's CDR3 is CASSYRGSDTQYF. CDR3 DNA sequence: TGTGCCAGCAGTTACAGGGGCTCCGATACGCAGTATTTT.

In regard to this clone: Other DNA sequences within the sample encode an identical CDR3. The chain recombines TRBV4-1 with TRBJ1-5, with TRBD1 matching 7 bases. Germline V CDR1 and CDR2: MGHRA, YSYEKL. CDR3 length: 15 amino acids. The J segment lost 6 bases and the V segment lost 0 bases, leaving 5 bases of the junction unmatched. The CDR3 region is CASSQDSQGVQPQHF. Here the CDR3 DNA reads TGCGCCAGCAGCCAAGATTCCCAGGGGGTTCAGCCCCAGCATTTT.

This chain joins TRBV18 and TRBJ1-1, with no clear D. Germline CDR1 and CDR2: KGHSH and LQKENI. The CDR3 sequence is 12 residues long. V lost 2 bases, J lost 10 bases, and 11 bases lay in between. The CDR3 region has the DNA TGTGCCAGCTCACCAATTAGCCAAGGAGCTTTCTTT. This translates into CASSPISQGAFF.

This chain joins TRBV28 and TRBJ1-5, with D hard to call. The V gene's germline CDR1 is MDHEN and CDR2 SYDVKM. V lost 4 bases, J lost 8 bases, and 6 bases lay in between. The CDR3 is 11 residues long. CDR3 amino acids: CASSSIEPQHF. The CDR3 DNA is TGTGCCAGCAGTTCCATAGAGCCCCAGCATTTT.

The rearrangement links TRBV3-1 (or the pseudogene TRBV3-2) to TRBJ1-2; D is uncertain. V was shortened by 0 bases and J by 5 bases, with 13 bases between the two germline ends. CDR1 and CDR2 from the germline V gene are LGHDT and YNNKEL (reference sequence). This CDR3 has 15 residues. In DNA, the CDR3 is TGTGCCAGCAGCCAAGATCCGGGTCGGGCGTATGGCTACACCTTC. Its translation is CASSQDPGRAYGYTF.

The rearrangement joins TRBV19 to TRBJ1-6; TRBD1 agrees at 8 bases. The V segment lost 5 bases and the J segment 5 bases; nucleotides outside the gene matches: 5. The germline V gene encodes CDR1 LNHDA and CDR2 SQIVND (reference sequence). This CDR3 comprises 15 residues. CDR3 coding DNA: TGTGCCAGTAGTGCCCAGGGGGCAGATAATTCACCCCTCCACTTT. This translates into CASSAQGADNSPLHF.

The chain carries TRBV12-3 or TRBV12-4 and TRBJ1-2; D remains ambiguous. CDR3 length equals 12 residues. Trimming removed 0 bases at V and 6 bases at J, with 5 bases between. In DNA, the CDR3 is TGTGCCAGCAGTTTAGCCAGTAATGGCTACACCTTC. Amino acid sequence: CASSLASNGYTF.

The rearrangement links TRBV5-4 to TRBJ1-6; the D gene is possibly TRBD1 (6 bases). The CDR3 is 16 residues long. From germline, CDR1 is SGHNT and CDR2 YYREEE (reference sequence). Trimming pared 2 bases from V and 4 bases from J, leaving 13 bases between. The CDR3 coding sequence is TGTGCCAGCAGCTTAGAACAGGGACAATATAATTCACCCCTCCACTTT. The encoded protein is CASSLEQGQYNSPLHF. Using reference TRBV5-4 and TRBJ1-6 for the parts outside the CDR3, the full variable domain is ETGVTQSPTHLIKTRGQQVTLRCSSQSGHNTVSWYQQALGQGPQFIFQYYREEENGRGNFPPRFSGLQFPNYSSELNVNALELDDSALYLCASSLEQGQYNSPLHFGNGTRLTVT.

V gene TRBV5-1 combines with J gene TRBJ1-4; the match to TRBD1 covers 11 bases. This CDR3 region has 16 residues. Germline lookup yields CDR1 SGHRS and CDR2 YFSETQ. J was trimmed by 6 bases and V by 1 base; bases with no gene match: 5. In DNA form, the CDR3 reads TGCGCCAGCAGCTTGCGGACAGGGGGCTCGGATGAAAAACTGTTTTTT. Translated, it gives CASSLRTGGSDEKLFF.

CDR3: CASSTPFPGPDTQYF. CDR3 DNA sequence: TGTGCCAGTAGTACCCCGTTCCCCGGTCCAGATACGCAGTATTTT. The genes are TRBV19 and TRBJ2-3; D not certain. V dropped 4 bases and J dropped 4 bases, with 15 bases sitting between them. CDR1 LNHDA and CDR2 SQIVND come from the germline V gene (reference sequence). CDR3 size: 15 residues.

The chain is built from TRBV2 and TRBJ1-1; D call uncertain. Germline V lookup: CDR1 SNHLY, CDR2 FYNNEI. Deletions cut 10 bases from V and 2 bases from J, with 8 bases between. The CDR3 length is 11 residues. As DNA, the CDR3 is TGTGCCACCCGAGGTAACACTGAAGCTTTCTTT. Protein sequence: CATRGNTEAFF.

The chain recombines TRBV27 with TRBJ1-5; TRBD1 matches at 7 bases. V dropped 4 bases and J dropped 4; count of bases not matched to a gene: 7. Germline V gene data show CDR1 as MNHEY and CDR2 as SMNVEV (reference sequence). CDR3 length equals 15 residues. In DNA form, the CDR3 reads TGTGCCAGCAGTTCCAAACAGGGGACAAATCAGCCCCAGCATTTT. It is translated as CASSSKQGTNQPQHF.

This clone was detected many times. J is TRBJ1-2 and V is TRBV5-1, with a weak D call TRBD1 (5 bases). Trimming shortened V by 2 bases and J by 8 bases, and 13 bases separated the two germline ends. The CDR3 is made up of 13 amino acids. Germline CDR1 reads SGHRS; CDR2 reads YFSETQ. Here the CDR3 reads CASSLPGPKGYTF. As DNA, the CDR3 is TGCGCCAGCAGCTTACCAGGGCCAAAAGGCTACACCTTC.

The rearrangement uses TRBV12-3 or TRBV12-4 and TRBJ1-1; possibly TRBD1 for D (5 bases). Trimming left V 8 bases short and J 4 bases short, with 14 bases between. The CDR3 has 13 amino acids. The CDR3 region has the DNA TGTGCCAGCGCCCCGGGGGGATTCACTGAAGCTTTCTTT. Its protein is CASAPGGFTEAFF.

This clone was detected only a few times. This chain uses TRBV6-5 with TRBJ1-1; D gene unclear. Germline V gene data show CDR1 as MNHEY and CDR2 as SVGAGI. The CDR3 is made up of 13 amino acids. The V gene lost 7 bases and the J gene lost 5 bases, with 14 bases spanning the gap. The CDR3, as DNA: TGTGCCAGCACTCGAAAACAAGGGACTGAAGCTTTCTTT. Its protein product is CASTRKQGTEAFF.

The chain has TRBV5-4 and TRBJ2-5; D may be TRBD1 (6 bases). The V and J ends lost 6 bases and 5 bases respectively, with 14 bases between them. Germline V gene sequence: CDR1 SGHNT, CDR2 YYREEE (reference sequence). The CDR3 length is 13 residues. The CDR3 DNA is TGTGCCAGCACCACAACAGGGTACGAGACCCAGTACTTC. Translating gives CASTTTGYETQYF.

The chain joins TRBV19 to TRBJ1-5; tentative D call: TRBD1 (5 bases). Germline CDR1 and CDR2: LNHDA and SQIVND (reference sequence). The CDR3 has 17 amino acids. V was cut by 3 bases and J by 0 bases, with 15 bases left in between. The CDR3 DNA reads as TGTGCCAGTAGTATCTTGTTCACCAGGGCTAGCAATCAGCCCCAGCATTTT. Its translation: CASSILFTRASNQPQHF.

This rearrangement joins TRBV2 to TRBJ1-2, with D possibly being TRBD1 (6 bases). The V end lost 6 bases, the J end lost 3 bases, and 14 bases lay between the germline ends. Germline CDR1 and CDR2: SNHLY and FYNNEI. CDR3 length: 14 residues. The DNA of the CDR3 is TGTGCCAGCAGGTTACAGGGAGGCGACTATGGCTACACCTTC. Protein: CASRLQGGDYGYTF.

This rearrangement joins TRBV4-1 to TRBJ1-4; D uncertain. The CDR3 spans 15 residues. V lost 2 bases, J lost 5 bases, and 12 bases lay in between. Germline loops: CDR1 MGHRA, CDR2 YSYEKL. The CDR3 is CASSQMSRTNEKLFF. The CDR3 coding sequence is TGCGCCAGCAGCCAAATGAGCCGAACCAATGAAAAACTGTTTTTT.

This CDR3 is CASSWGRAGANTGELFF. CDR3 bases: TGTGCCAGCAGCTGGGGGAGGGCCGGAGCGAACACCGGGGAGCTGTTTTTT. This chain connects TRBV5-8 to TRBJ2-2; the match to TRBD2 covers 7 bases. Germline V CDR1 and CDR2: SGHTS, YDEGEE. The CDR3 length is 17 residues. J lost 0 bases, V lost 3 bases, and 8 bases had no gene match.

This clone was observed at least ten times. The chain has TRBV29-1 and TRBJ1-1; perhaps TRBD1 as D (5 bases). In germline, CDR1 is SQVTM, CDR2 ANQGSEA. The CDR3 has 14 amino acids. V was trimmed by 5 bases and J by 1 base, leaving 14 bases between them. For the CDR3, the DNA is TGCAGCGTTTCGAGAGAGGACAAGAACACTGAAGCTTTCTTT. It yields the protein CSVSREDKNTEAFF.

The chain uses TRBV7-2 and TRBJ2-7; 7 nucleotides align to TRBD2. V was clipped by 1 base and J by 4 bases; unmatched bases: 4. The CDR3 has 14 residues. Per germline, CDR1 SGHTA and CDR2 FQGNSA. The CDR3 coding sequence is TGTGCCAGCAGCTTAGAACCCGGGGGGTACGAGCAGTACTTC. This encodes CASSLEPGGYEQYF.

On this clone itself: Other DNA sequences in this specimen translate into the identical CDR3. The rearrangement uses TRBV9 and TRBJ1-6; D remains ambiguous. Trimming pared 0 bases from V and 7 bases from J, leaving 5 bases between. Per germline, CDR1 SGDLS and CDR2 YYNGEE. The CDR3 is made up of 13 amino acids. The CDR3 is CASSVGPNSPLHF. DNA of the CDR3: TGTGCCAGCAGCGTAGGTCCAAATTCACCCCTCCACTTT.